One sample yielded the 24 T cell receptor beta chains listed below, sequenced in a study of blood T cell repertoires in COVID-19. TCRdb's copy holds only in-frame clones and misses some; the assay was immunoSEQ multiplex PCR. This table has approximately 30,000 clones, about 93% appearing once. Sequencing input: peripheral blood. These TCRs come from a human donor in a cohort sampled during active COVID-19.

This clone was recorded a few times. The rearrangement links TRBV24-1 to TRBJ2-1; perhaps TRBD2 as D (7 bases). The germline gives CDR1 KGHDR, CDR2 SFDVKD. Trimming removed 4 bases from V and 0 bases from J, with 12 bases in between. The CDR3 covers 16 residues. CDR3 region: CATSDPRGASYNEQFF. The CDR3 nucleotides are TGTGCCACCAGTGACCCCCGGGGGGCCTCCTACAATGAGCAGTTCTTC.

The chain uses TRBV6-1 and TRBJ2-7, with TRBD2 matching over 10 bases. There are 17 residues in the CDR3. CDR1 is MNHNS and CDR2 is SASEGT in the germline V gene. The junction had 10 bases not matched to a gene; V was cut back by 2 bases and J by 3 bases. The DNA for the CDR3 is TGTGCCAGCAGTGAAAGACCCCGGACTAGCGGATTCTACGAGCAGTACTTC. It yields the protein CASSERPRTSGFYEQYF.

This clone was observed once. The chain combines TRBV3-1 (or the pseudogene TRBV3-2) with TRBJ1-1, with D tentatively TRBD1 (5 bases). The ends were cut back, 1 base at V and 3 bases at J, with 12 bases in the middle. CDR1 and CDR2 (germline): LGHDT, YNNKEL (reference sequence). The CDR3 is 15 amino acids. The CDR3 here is CASSQVGWGDTEAFF. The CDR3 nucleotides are TGTGCCAGCAGCCAAGTAGGTTGGGGGGACACTGAAGCTTTCTTT.

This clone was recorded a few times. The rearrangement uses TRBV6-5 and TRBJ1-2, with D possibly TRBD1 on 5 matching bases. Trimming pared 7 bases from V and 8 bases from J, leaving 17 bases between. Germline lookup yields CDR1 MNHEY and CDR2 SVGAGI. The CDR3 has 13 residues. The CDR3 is CASTPGARGGYTF. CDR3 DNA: TGTGCCAGCACCCCCGGAGCTAGGGGAGGCTACACCTTC.

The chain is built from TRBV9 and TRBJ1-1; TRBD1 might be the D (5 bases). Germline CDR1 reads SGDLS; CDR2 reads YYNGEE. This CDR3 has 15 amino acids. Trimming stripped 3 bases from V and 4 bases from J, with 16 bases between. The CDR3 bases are TGTGCCAGCAGCGAGTTTGTCACAGGTACCACTGAAGCTTTCTTT. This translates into CASSEFVTGTTEAFF.

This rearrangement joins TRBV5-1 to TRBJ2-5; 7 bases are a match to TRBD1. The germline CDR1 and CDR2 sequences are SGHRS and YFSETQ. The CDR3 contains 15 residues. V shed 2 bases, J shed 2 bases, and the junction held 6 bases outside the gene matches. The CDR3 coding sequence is TGCGCCAGCAGCTTCGGGAACAGGGGACAAGAGACCCAGTACTTC. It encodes CASSFGNRGQETQYF.

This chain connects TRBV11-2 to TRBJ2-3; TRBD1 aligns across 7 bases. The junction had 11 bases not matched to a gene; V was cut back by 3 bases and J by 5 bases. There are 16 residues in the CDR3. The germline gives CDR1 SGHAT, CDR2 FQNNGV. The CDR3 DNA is TGTGCCAGCAGCTTCCCACCGACAGGGCTCGGAGATACGCAGTATTTT. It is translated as CASSFPPTGLGDTQYF.

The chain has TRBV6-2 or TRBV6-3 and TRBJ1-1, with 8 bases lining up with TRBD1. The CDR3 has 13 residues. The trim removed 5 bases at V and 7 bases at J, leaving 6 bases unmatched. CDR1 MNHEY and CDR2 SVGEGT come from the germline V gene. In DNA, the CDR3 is TGTGCCAGCAGTCATCACGGACAGGGTGAAGCTTTCTTT. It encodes CASSHHGQGEAFF.

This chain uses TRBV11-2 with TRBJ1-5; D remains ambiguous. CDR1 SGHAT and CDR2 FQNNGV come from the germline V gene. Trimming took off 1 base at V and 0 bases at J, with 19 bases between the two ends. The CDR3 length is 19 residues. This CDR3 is CASSLVLRRGTHSNQPQHF. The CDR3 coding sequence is TGTGCCAGCAGCTTAGTCTTGAGGCGCGGTACCCATAGCAATCAGCCCCAGCATTTT. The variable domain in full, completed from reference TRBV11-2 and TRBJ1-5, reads EAGVAQSPRYKIIEKRQSVAFWCNPISGHATLYWYQQILGQGPKLLIQFQNNGVVDDSQLPKDRFSAERLKGVDSTLKIQPAKLEDSAVYLCASSLVLRRGTHSNQPQHFGDGTRLSIL.

The CDR3 DNA is TGTGCCAGCAGCCAAGTGACAGGGGGCAATCAGCCCCAGCATTTT. Amino acid sequence: CASSQVTGGNQPQHF. This chain connects TRBV4-2 to TRBJ1-5; 8 bases are a match to TRBD1. Losses at the gene ends were 1 base for V and 2 bases for J; bases not matched to a gene: 1. The CDR3 consists of 15 residues. CDR1 is LGHNA and CDR2 is YNFKEQ in the germline V gene.

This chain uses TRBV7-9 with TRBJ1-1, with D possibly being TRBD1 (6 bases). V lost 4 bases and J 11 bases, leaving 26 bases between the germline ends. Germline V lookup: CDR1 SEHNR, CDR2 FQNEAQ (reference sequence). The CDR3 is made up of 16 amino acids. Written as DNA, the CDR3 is TGTGCCAGCAGCTCTCGACAGGTGGGCCCCCCATTCCCTGCTTTCTTT. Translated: CASSSRQVGPPFPAFF.

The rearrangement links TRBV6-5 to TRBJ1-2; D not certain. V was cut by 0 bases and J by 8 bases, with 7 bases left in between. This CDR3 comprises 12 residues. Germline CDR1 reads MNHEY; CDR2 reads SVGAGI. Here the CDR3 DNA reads TGTGCCAGCAGTTACTCGAGAACGGGCTACACCTTC. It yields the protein CASSYSRTGYTF.

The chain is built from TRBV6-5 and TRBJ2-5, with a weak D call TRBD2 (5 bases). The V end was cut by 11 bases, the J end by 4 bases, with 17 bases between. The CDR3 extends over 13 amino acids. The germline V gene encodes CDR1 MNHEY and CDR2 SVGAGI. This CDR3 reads CAGERSAGETQYF. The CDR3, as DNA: TGTGCCGGGGAGAGGAGCGCAGGAGAGACCCAGTACTTC.

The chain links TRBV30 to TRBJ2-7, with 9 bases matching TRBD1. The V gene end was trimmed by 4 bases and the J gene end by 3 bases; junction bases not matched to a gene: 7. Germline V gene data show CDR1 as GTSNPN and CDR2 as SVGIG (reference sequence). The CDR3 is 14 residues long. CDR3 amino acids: CAWMDGTGNYEQYF. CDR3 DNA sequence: TGTGCCTGGATGGACGGGACAGGGAACTACGAGCAGTACTTC.

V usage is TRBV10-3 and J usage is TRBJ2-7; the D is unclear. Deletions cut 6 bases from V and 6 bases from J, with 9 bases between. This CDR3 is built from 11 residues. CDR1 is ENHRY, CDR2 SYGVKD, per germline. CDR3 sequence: CAISPGPEQYF. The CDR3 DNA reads TGTGCCATCAGCCCTGGCCCCGAGCAGTACTTC.

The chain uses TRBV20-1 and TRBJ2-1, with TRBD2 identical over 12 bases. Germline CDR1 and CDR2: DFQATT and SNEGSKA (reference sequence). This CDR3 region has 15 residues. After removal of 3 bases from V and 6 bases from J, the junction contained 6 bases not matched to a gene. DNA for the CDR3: TGCAGTGCTAGTACATGGACTAGCGGGACCAATGAGCAGTTCTTC. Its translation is CSASTWTSGTNEQFF.

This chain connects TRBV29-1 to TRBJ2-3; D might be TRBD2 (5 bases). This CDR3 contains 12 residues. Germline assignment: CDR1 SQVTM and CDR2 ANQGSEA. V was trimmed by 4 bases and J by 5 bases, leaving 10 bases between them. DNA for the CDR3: TGCAGCGTTGGGTCAACTAGAGATACGCAGTATTTT. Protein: CSVGSTRDTQYF.

The CDR3 here is CASSFGEQETQYF. The CDR3, as DNA: TGTGCCAGCAGCTTCGGGGAACAAGAGACCCAGTACTTC. The rearrangement links TRBV7-9 to TRBJ2-5; tentative D call: TRBD2 (5 bases). The CDR3 has 13 residues. Germline V gene data show CDR1 as SEHNR and CDR2 as FQNEAQ (reference sequence). Trimming took 3 bases from V and 2 from J, leaving 7 bases between them.

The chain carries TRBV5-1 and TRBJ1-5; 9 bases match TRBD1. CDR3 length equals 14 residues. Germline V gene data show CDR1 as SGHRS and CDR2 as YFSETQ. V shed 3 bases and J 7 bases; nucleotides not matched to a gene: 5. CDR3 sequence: CASSSGTGNQPQHF. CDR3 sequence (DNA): TGCGCCAGCAGCTCGGGGACAGGGAACCAGCCCCAGCATTTT.

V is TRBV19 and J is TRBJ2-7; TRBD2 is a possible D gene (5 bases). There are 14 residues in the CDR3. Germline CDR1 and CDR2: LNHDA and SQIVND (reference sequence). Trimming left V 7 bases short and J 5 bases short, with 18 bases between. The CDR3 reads CASKSTGFVDEQYF. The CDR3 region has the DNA TGTGCCAGTAAATCGACGGGGTTTGTGGACGAGCAGTACTTC.

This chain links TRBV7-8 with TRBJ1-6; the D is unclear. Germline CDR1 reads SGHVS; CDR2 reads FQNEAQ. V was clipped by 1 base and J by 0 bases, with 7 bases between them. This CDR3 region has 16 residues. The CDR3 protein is CASSLDLSSYNSPLHF. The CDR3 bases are TGTGCCAGCAGCTTAGACCTCAGCTCCTATAATTCACCCCTCCACTTT.

This chain's CDR3 is CAWSQHQGSSYTF. The CDR3 DNA reads as TGTGCCTGGAGTCAACATCAGGGATCATCCTACACCTTC. The chain employs TRBV30 and TRBJ1-2; tentative D call: TRBD1 (5 bases). CDR1 GTSNPN and CDR2 SVGIG come from the germline V gene (reference sequence). V was cut by 2 bases and J by 10 bases, with 17 bases left in between. This CDR3 has 13 amino acids.

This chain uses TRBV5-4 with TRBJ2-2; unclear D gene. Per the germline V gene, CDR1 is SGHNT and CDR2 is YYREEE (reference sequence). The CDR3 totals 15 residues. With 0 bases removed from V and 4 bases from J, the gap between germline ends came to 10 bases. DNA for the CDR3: TGTGCCAGCAGCTTGGACTCCTACCCCACCGGGGAGCTGTTTTTT. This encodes CASSLDSYPTGELFF.

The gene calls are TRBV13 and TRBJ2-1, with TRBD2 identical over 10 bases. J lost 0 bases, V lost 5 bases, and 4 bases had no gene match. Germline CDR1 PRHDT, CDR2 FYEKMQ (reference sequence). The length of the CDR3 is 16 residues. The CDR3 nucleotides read TGTGCCAGCAGCCAGGGACTAGCGATCTCCTACAATGAGCAGTTCTTC. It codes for CASSQGLAISYNEQFF.